These T cell receptor beta chains were read from a single sample in a study of vaccination effects on CD4 cells after COVID-19. These receptors' targets are unknown. Assay used: immunoSEQ multiplex PCR; TCRdb lists only in-frame clones, some missing. The data show 65,000 to 80,000 clones, approximately 77% seen once. Sequenced here: CD4+ T cells from PBMCs cultured without peptide, sampled before COVID-19 vaccination. These receptor sequences come from a human donor who received a COVID-19 vaccine. The CDR3 runs from the conserved cysteine through the conserved F or W. A D gene is named only where the DNA matches it firmly. For some rows the clone size is stated as once, few or many, or as a class when expanded; others skip it.

d_gene	abundance	j_gene	v_gene	CDR3nt	CDR3aa
TRBD1	NA	TRBJ1-2	TRBV27	TGTGCCAGCAGTTCACTTGGTTGGGGTACAGGGGGCAATGGCTACACCTTC	CASSSLGWGTGGNGYTF
NA	NA	TRBJ1-1	TRBV5-6	TGTGCCAGCAGCTTGCGAATGAACACTGAAGCTTTCTTT	CASSLRMNTEAFF
TRBD1	NA	TRBJ1-4	TRBV5-1	TGCGCCAGCAGCCTGCCCGCGGGACAGATCAATGAAAAACTGTTTTTT	CASSLPAGQINEKLFF
NA	NA	TRBJ2-1	TRBV24-1	TGTGCCACCTCGCGGGGTTCAGCGGACAATGAGCAGTTCTTC	CATSRGSADNEQFF
NA	NA	TRBJ2-5	TRBV5-1	TGCGCCAGCAGCTTGGTAGGGGACGAGACCCAGTACTTC	CASSLVGDETQYF
TRBD1	NA	TRBJ1-2	TRBV4-1	TGCGCCAGCAGCCAAGAATCGCAGGGGGCTAATGGCTACACCTTC	CASSQESQGANGYTF
TRBD1	NA	TRBJ2-3	TRBV24-1	TGTGCCACCAGTGATTTGGGGACAGGCAACCCTAGCACAGATACGCAGTATTTT	CATSDLGTGNPSTDTQYF
TRBD1	NA	TRBJ1-1	TRBV11-1	TGTGCCAGCAGCTTCTCCTTCAGGGGGACTGAAGCTTTCTTT	CASSFSFRGTEAFF
TRBD1	many	TRBJ2-1	TRBV10-3	TGTGCCATCAGTGCCGGACAGGGGAAAAGCTCCTACAATGAGCAGTTCTTC	CAISAGQGKSSYNEQFF
NA	NA	TRBJ1-3	TRBV19	TGTGCCAGTAGTCGACCGGCATCTGGAAACACCATATATTTT	CASSRPASGNTIYF
NA	NA	TRBJ1-6	TRBV19	TGTGCCAGTAGTACTCAGACGGGAGCCTTAAATTCACCCCTCCACTTT	CASSTQTGALNSPLHF
NA	NA	TRBJ2-5	TRBV5-1	TGCGCCAGCAGCTTGTCCGGGACCCCAGAAGAGACCCAGTACTTC	CASSLSGTPEETQYF
NA	NA	TRBJ1-1	TRBV30	TGTGCCTGGAGTAGTGACCGGCGCGCTTTCTTT	CAWSSDRRAFF
TRBD1	NA	TRBJ1-2	TRBV5-4	TGTGCCAGCAGTAACCGGGACAGGGTGTATGGCTACACCTTC	CASSNRDRVYGYTF
TRBD1	NA	TRBJ1-2	TRBV5-5	TGTGCCAGCAGCTTGGGTCCAGGGGGATATGGCTACACCTTC	CASSLGPGGYGYTF
TRBD1	few	TRBJ1-2	TRBV19	TGTGCCAGTAGTATGGGGACAGGGTATGGCTATGGCTACACCTTC	CASSMGTGYGYGYTF
TRBD1	NA	TRBJ1-1	TRBV5-1	TGCGCCAGCAGCCTCGGACAGGGGGTAGGGAACACTGAAGCTTTCTTT	CASSLGQGVGNTEAFF
NA	NA	TRBJ1-6	TRBV7-9	TGTGCCAGCAGCTTCCCGGGGTTTTATAATTCACCCCTCCACTTT	CASSFPGFYNSPLHF
NA	NA	TRBJ1-1	TRBV7-6	TGTGCCAGCAGCTTAGTAGGTGAGAACACTGAAGCTTTCTTT	CASSLVGENTEAFF
NA	NA	TRBJ2-3	TRBV5-1	TGCGCCAGCGTCCCTGACACCCTTCGAACCACAGATACGCAGTATTTT	CASVPDTLRTTDTQYF
NA	NA	TRBJ2-2	TRBV29-1	TGCAGCGTTGAAGGCTCGCAGGGCGCCACCGGGGAGCTGTTTTTT	CSVEGSQGATGELFF
NA	few	TRBJ1-2	TRBV5-6	TGTGCCAGCAGCTTGGACAGAGCTAACTATGGCTACACCTTC	CASSLDRANYGYTF
NA	NA	TRBJ1-5	TRBV21-1	TGTGCCAGCAGCTGCCGGGACAGGGTGGGGCAGCCCCAGCATTTT	CASSCRDRVGQPQHF
TRBD1	NA	TRBJ1-2	TRBV5-5	TGTGCCAGCAGCTTGGTGGACAGGGCTCCTTATGGCTACACCTTC	CASSLVDRAPYGYTF
TRBD1	NA	TRBJ2-5	TRBV6-4	TGTGCCAGCAGTAATAACCGGGACAGGGGGCGAGAGACCCAGTACTTC	CASSNNRDRGRETQYF
NA	NA	TRBJ1-1	TRBV27	TGTGCCAGCCGAACCGGGACGGTGAGGACTGAAGCTTTCTTT	CASRTGTVRTEAFF
TRBD2	NA	TRBJ2-3	TRBV10-1	TGCGCCAGCAGGGGGACTAGCCAGGGCTCCGCTAGCACAGATACGCAGTATTTT	CASRGTSQGSASTDTQYF
NA	once	TRBJ1-2	TRBV3-1/TRBV3-2	TGTGCCAGCAGCCAATCCAGGGAACGCTACACCTTC	CASSQSRERYTF
NA	NA	TRBJ1-1	TRBV5-4	TGTGCCAGCAGCTTGCGTACGGGGAACACTGAAGCTTTCTTT	CASSLRTGNTEAFF
TRBD2	few	TRBJ2-2	TRBV3-1/TRBV3-2	TGTGCCAGCAGCCTTATAACCCTAGCGGGGCGACTTAACACCGGGGAGCTGTTTTTT	CASSLITLAGRLNTGELFF
NA	NA	TRBJ2-3	TRBV19	TGTGCCAGTAGTGCGACGGGCGCCCCCAGCACAGATACGCAGTATTTT	CASSATGAPSTDTQYF
NA	once	TRBJ1-1	TRBV19	TGTGCCAGTAGAAGGAGGAACACTGAAGCTTTCTTT	CASRRRNTEAFF
NA	NA	TRBJ2-3	TRBV7-9	TGTGCCAGCAGCTTTAGCACCACTAGCACAGATACGCAGTATTTT	CASSFSTTSTDTQYF
NA	NA	TRBJ2-3	TRBV6-5	TGTGCCAGCAGTCCCGGGACGGGGTTCACAGATACGCAGTATTTT	CASSPGTGFTDTQYF
NA	NA	TRBJ2-5	TRBV20-1	TGCAGTGCTTTGCAAGAGACCCAGTACTTC	CSALQETQYF
TRBD1	NA	TRBJ2-3	TRBV18	TGTGCCAGCTCCCCACGGACAGGAATAAGCACAGATACGCAGTATTTT	CASSPRTGISTDTQYF